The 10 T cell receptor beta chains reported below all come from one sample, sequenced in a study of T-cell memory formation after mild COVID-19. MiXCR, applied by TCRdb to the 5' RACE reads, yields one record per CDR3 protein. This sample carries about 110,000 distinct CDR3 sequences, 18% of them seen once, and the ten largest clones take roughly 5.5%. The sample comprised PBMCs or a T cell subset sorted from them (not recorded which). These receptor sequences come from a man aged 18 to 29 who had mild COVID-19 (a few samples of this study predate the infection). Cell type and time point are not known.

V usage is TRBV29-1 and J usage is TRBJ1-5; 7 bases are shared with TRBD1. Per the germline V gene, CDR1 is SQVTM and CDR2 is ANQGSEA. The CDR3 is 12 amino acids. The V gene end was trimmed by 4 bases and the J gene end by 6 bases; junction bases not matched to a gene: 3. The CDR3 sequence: CSVGQGGQPQHF. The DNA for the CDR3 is TGCAGCGTTGGACAGGGTGGTCAGCCCCAGCATTTT.

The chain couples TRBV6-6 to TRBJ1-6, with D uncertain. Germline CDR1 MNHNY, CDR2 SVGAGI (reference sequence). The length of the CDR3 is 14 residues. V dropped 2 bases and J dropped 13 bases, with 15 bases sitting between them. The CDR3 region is CASSYQPRMTPLHF. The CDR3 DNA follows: TGTGCCAGCAGTTACCAACCCCGGATGACGCCCCTCCACTTT.

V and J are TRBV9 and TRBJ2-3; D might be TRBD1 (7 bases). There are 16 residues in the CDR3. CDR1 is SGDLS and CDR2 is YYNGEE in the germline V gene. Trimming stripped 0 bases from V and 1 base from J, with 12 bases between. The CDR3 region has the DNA TGTGCCAGCAGCGTAGCTACCAGGGGGGGCACAGATACGCAGTATTTT. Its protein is CASSVATRGGTDTQYF.

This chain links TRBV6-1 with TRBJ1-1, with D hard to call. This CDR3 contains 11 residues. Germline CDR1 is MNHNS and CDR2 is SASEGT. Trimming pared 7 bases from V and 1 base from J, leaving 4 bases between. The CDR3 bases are TGTGCCAGCAAGGAGAACACTGAAGCTTTCTTT. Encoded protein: CASKENTEAFF.

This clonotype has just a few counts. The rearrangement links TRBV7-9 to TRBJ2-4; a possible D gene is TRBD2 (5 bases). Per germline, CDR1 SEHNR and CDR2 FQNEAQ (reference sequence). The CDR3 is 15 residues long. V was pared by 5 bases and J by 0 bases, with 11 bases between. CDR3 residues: CASSRDGRAKNIQYF. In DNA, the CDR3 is TGTGCCAGCAGCCGGGATGGGAGAGCCAAAAACATTCAGTACTTC.

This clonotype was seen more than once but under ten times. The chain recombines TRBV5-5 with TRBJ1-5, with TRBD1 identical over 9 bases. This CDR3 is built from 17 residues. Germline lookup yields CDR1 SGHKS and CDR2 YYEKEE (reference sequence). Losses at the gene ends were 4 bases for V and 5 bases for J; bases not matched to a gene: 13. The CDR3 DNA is TGTGCCAGCAGCGTTACAGGGGGCACGAATTTGTATCAGCCCCAGCATTTT. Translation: CASSVTGGTNLYQPQHF.

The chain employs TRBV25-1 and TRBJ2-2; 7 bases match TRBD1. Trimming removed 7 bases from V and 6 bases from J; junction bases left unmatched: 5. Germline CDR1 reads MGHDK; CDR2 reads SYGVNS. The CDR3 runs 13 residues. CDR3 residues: CASTRQGSGELFF. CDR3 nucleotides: TGTGCCAGCACGAGACAGGGATCCGGGGAGCTGTTTTTT.

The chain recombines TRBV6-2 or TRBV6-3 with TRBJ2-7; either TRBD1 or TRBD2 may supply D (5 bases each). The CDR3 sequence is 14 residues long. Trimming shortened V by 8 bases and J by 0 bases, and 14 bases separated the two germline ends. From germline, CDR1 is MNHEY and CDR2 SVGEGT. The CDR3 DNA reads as TGTGCCAGCGGTCCTGTGGGGACCTCCTACGAGCAGTACTTC. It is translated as CASGPVGTSYEQYF.

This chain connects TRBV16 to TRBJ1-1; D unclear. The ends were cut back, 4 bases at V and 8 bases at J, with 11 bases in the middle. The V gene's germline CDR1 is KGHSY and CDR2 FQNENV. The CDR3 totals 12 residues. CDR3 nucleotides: TGTGCCAGCAGCCGGCCACTTCAGGAAGCTTTCTTT. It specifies CASSRPLQEAFF.

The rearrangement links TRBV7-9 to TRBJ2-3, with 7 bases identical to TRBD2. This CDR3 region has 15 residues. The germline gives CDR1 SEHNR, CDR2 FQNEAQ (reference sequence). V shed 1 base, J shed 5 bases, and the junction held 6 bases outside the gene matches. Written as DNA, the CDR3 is TGTGCCAGCAGCTTAGATCCGGGGAGGGAAGATACGCAGTATTTT. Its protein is CASSLDPGREDTQYF.